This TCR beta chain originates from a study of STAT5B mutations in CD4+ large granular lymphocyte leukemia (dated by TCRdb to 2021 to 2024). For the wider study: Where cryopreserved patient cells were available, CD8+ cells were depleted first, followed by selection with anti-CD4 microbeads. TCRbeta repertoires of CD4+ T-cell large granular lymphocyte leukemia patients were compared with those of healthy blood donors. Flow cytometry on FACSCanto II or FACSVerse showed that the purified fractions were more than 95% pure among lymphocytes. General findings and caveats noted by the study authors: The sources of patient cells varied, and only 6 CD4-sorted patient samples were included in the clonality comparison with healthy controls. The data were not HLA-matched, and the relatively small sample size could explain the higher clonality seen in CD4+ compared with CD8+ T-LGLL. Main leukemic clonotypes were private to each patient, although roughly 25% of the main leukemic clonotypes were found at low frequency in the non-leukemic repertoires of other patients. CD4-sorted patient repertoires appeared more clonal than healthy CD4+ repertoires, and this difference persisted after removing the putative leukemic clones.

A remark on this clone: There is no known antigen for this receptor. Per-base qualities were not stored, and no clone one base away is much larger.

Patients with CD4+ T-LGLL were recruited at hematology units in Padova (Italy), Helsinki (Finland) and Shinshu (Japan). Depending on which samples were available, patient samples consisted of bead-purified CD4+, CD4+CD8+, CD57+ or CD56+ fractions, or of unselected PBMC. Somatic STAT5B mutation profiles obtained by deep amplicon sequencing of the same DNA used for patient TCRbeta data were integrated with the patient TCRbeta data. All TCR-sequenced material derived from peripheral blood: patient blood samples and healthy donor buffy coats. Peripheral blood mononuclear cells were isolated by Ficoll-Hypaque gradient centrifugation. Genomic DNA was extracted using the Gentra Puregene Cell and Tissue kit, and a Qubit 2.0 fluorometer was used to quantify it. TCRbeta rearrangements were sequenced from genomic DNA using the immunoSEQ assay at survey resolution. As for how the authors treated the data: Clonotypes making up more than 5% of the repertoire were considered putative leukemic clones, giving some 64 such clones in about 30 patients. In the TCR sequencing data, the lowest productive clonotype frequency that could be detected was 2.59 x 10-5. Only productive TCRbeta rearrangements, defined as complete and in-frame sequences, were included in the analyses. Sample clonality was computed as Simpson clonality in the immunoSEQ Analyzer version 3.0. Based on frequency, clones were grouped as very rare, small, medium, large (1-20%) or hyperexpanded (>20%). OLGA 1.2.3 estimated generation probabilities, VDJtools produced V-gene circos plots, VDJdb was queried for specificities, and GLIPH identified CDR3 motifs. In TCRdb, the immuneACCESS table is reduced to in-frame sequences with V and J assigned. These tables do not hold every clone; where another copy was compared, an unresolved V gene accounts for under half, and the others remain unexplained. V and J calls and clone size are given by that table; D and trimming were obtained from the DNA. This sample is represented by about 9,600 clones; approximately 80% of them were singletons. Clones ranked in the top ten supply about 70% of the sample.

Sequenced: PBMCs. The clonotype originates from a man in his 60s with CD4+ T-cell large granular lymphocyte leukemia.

The DNA is TGTGCCAGCAGTTTAATGGACTGGACACAAGGGACGCCGTATAGCAATCAGCCCCAGCATTTT. Its translation reads: CASSLMDWTQGTPYSNQPQHF. The V and J genes are TRBV28 and TRBJ1-5; TRBD1 is possibly the D segment (5 matching bases). CDR1 and CDR2, looked up from the germline V gene, are MDHEN and SYDVKM. A distance of 26 bases separates the germline ends of V and J, which lose 2 bases and 0 bases respectively. The CDR3 goes from the cysteine to the phenylalanine over 21 residues. Solely the CDR3 DNA is kept, with 63 bases framed from the first base.